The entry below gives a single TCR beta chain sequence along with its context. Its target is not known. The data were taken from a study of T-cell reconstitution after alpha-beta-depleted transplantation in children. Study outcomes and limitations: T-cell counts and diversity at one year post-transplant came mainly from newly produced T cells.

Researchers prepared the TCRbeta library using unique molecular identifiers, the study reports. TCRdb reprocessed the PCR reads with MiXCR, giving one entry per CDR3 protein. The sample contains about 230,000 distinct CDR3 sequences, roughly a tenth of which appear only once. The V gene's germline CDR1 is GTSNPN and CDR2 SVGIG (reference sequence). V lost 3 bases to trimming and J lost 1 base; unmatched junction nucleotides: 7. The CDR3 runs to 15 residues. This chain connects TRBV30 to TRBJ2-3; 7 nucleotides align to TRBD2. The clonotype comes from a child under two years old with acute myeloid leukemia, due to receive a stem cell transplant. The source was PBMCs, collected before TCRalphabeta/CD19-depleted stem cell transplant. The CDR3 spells CAWRLGGRGTDTQYF. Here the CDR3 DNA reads TGTGCCTGGAGGCTTGGCGGGAGAGGCACAGATACGCAGTATTTT.